The rows below give T cell receptor beta chains drawn from one sample of a study of post-analysis software for immune sequencing data. TCRdb recomputed calls from the PCR reads with MiXCR, one row per CDR3 protein. The table has 170,000 or so distinct CDR3 sequences, 30% seen once. The sample comprised blood. The receptors were gathered from a girl between 10 and 17 years old with multiple sclerosis. Both conserved end residues are part of each CDR3. The D gene is left open where the match is weak. Clone size is given for some rows only: seen once, a few or many times, or a class if the clone is expanded.

D: -
size: many
V: TRBV7-2
J: TRBJ2-5
DNA: TGTGCCAGCAGCTTAGATGGGGGTAAGGGGATGCTGGAGACCCAGTACTTC
CDR3: CASSLDGGKGMLETQYF

D: -
size: -
V: TRBV7-9
J: TRBJ2-7
DNA: TGTGCCAGCAGTTCGGCGGGCGAGCAGTACTTC
CDR3: CASSSAGEQYF

D: -
size: many
V: TRBV28
J: TRBJ2-4
DNA: TGTGCCAGCACACCTAATGGGCCAGGCAAAAACATTCAGTACTTC
CDR3: CASTPNGPGKNIQYF

D: TRBD1
size: -
V: TRBV29-1
J: TRBJ1-1
DNA: TGCAGCGTTGCGGGGGGGCAGGGGGACACTGAAGCTTTCTTT
CDR3: CSVAGGQGDTEAFF

D: TRBD1
size: -
V: TRBV28
J: TRBJ1-5
DNA: TGTGCCAGCAGTTCCCCACAGGGGGTAAATCAGCCCCAGCATTTT
CDR3: CASSSPQGVNQPQHF

D: -
size: many
V: TRBV10-3
J: TRBJ2-6
DNA: TGTGCCACTGGACAGGCCAACGTCCTGACTTTC
CDR3: CATGQANVLTF

D: TRBD1
size: -
V: TRBV5-1
J: TRBJ1-5
DNA: TGCGCCGGCAGCTTAGGACAGGCGAATCAGCCCCAGCATTTT
CDR3: CAGSLGQANQPQHF

D: TRBD1
size: few
V: TRBV20-1
J: TRBJ1-1
DNA: TGCAGTGCTAAGGGAGGGGGCGGGAAGGACACTGAAGCTTTCTTT
CDR3: CSAKGGGGKDTEAFF

D: TRBD2
size: -
V: TRBV5-1
J: TRBJ2-1
DNA: TGCGCCAGCAGCTTGGTAGCGGGAGGGCTTCGGGATGAGCAGTTCTTC
CDR3: CASSLVAGGLRDEQFF

D: -
size: many
V: TRBV4-1
J: TRBJ2-1
DNA: TGCGCCAGCAGCCAAGTAGTGGCGGGGTACGTCATGGACAATGAGCAGTTCTTC
CDR3: CASSQVVAGYVMDNEQFF

D: -
size: -
V: TRBV11-2
J: TRBJ1-1
DNA: TGTGCCAGCAGCTTAGAGGGCAGCTATGGCACTGAAGCTTTCTTT
CDR3: CASSLEGSYGTEAFF

D: -
size: few
V: TRBV5-1
J: TRBJ2-5
DNA: TGCGCCAGCCGCACGGGACAGAGGTTACTAGCGGCCAAAGAGACCCAGTACTTC
CDR3: CASRTGQRLLAAKETQYF

D: TRBD1
size: once
V: TRBV11-2
J: TRBJ2-3
DNA: TGTGTCAGCAGTGGACAGGGGGCGTTCACAGATACGCAGTATTTT
CDR3: CVSSGQGAFTDTQYF

D: -
size: many
V: TRBV6-5
J: TRBJ2-3
DNA: TGTGCCAGCAGTTACGACCCAGGGCCAGATACGCAGTATTTT
CDR3: CASSYDPGPDTQYF

D: TRBD2
size: -
V: TRBV12-3/TRBV12-4
J: TRBJ2-5
DNA: TGTGCCAGCAGTCGACGGGGGAGGGGAGAGACCCAGTACTTC
CDR3: CASSRRGRGETQYF

D: TRBD2
size: many
V: TRBV5-1
J: TRBJ2-7
DNA: TGCGCCAGCAGCCTCGGACTAGCGGGATTCGAGCAGTACTTC
CDR3: CASSLGLAGFEQYF

D: TRBD2
size: -
V: TRBV4-1
J: TRBJ2-5
DNA: TGCGCCAGCAGCCAAGATAGAGGAGCGGGGGAGACCCAGTACTTC
CDR3: CASSQDRGAGETQYF

D: -
size: few
V: TRBV20-1
J: TRBJ2-1
DNA: TGCAGTGCTAGCGGGATCTCCTACAATGAGCAGTTCTTC
CDR3: CSASGISYNEQFF

D: TRBD2
size: -
V: TRBV5-1
J: TRBJ2-3
DNA: TGCGCCAGCAGCTTGATATCGAGGACTAGCGGGAGTTCCGATACGCAGTATTTT
CDR3: CASSLISRTSGSSDTQYF

D: -
size: few
V: TRBV10-3
J: TRBJ1-1
DNA: TGTGCCATCAATGGGGACGGGAACACTGAGGCTTTCTTT
CDR3: CAINGDGNTEAFF

D: -
size: -
V: TRBV2
J: TRBJ2-1
DNA: TGTGCCACCAGACCTGCAGAAGGATACAATGAGCAGTTCTTC
CDR3: CATRPAEGYNEQFF

D: TRBD1
size: few
V: TRBV7-9
J: TRBJ1-2
DNA: TGTGCCAGCAACATGGGACAGGGGACCTACTATGGCTACACCTTC
CDR3: CASNMGQGTYYGYTF

D: -
size: -
V: TRBV2
J: TRBJ1-1
DNA: TGTGCCAGCAGTGTTAGCAGGACTGAAGCTTTCTTT
CDR3: CASSVSRTEAFF

D: TRBD2
size: many
V: TRBV30
J: TRBJ2-1
DNA: TGTGCCTGGAGTATTCCCCCAGGGGCTAGCGGGAGCCATGAGCAGTTCTTC
CDR3: CAWSIPPGASGSHEQFF

D: -
size: many
V: TRBV5-1
J: TRBJ2-7
DNA: TGCGCCAGCAGCTTGGGGGGGGAGTATTCCTACGAGCAGTACTTC
CDR3: CASSLGGEYSYEQYF

D: TRBD2
size: few
V: TRBV11-2
J: TRBJ2-7
DNA: TGTGCCAGCAGCTTATGGTTTACTAGCGGGGGGACCTACGAGCAGTACTTC
CDR3: CASSLWFTSGGTYEQYF

D: -
size: many
V: TRBV5-1
J: TRBJ2-5
DNA: TGCGCCAGCAGCTTGGTAGGGGAAGAGACCCAGTACTTC
CDR3: CASSLVGEETQYF

D: -
size: many
V: TRBV6-6
J: TRBJ2-7
DNA: TGTGCCAGCAGCCACCTAGACAGGCTTTACGAGCAGTACTTC
CDR3: CASSHLDRLYEQYF

D: -
size: -
V: TRBV18
J: TRBJ1-5
DNA: TGTGCCAGCTCACCACATAAAGATCGGCCCCAGCATTTT
CDR3: CASSPHKDRPQHF

D: -
size: -
V: TRBV29-1
J: TRBJ1-6
DNA: TGCAGCGTTCATACTGGCAAAGGGCCCCTCCACTTT
CDR3: CSVHTGKGPLHF

D: TRBD1
size: -
V: TRBV7-9
J: TRBJ1-1
DNA: TGTGCCAGCAGCTGGGGGACAGGGGCGGATGAAGCTTTCTTT
CDR3: CASSWGTGADEAFF

D: TRBD2
size: many
V: TRBV29-1
J: TRBJ2-1
DNA: TGCAGCTCCTCCCCCTCTGCGGGAGTACGCAATGAGCAGTTCTTC
CDR3: CSSSPSAGVRNEQFF

D: TRBD2
size: many
V: TRBV6-5
J: TRBJ2-5
DNA: TGTGCCACCCTTGGGGGAGGGCCGAGTGGAGAGACCCAGTACTTC
CDR3: CATLGGGPSGETQYF

D: -
size: -
V: TRBV7-9
J: TRBJ2-1
DNA: TGTGCCAGCAGCCCCCAGGGAGCGGATGAGCAGTTCTTC
CDR3: CASSPQGADEQFF

D: -
size: -
V: TRBV29-1
J: TRBJ2-1
DNA: TGCAGCGTTGATAGGCAGGGCAACAATGAGCAGTTCTTC
CDR3: CSVDRQGNNEQFF

D: -
size: -
V: TRBV10-3
J: TRBJ2-2
DNA: TGTGCCATCAGTGAGGTCCTAGGCGGGCTAGAGTCCGGGGAGCTGTTTTTT
CDR3: CAISEVLGGLESGELFF

D: -
size: -
V: TRBV20-1
J: TRBJ2-1
DNA: TGCAGTGCTAGAGTAGAGGTGATCTCGGATGAGCAGTTCTTC
CDR3: CSARVEVISDEQFF

D: -
size: few
V: TRBV12-3/TRBV12-4
J: TRBJ2-7
DNA: TGTGCCAGCAGTTTTTCCACCTACTACGAGCAGTACTTC
CDR3: CASSFSTYYEQYF

D: -
size: many
V: TRBV9
J: TRBJ2-7
DNA: TGTGCCAGCAGTGTCAATTGGGGGCTAGACGAGCAGTACTTC
CDR3: CASSVNWGLDEQYF

D: -
size: many
V: TRBV7-6
J: TRBJ2-3
DNA: TGTGCCAGCAGCTTAGGCACTAGCACAGATACGCAGTATTTT
CDR3: CASSLGTSTDTQYF

D: -
size: many
V: TRBV6-6
J: TRBJ2-1
DNA: TGTGCCAGCAGTTACATCCGGGGGAATGAGCAGTTCTTC
CDR3: CASSYIRGNEQFF

D: -
size: once
V: TRBV5-1
J: TRBJ1-1
DNA: TGCGCCAGCAGCTTGCCTTCGGGAGTAGGGGAAGCTTTCTTT
CDR3: CASSLPSGVGEAFF

D: -
size: few
V: TRBV12-3/TRBV12-4
J: TRBJ1-5
DNA: TGTGCCAGCAGTTTTGGGGGACCTGGAAGTGGTCAGCCCCAGCATTTT
CDR3: CASSFGGPGSGQPQHF

D: -
size: -
V: TRBV7-6
J: TRBJ2-1
DNA: TGTGCCAGCAGCTTAAGTATGGTTACAGATGAGCAGTTCTTC
CDR3: CASSLSMVTDEQFF

D: -
size: few
V: TRBV20-1
J: TRBJ2-1
DNA: TGCAGTGCCACCCCGGGGAGAACCCGAGGGGGGGGGCTCGGTGAGCAGTTCTTC
CDR3: CSATPGRTRGGGLGEQFF

D: -
size: few
V: TRBV12-3/TRBV12-4
J: TRBJ2-5
DNA: TGTGCCAGCAGTTTCCCCAGGAACAAGCAGTACTTC
CDR3: CASSFPRNKQYF